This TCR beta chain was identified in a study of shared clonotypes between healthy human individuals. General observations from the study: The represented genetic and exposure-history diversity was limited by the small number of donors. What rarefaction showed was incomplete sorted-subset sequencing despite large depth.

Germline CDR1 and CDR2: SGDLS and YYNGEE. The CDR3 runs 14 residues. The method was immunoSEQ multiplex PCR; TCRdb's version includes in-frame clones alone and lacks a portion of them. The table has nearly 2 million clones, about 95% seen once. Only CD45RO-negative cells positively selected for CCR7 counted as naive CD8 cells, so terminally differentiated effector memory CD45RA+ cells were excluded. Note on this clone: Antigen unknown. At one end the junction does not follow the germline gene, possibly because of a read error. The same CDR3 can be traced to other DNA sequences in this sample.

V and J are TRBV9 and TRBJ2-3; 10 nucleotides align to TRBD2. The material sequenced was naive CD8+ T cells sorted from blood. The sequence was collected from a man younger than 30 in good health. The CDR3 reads CASSVAGGEDTQYF. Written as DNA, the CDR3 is TGTGCCAGCAGTGTAGCGGGAGGTGAAGATACGCAGTATTTT. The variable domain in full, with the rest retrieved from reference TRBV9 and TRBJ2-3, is DSGVTQTPKHLITATGQRVTLRCSPRSGDLSVYWYQQSLDQGLQFLIQYYNGEERAKGNILERFSAQQFPDLHSELNLSSLELGDSALYFCASSVAGGEDTQYFGPGTRLTVL.